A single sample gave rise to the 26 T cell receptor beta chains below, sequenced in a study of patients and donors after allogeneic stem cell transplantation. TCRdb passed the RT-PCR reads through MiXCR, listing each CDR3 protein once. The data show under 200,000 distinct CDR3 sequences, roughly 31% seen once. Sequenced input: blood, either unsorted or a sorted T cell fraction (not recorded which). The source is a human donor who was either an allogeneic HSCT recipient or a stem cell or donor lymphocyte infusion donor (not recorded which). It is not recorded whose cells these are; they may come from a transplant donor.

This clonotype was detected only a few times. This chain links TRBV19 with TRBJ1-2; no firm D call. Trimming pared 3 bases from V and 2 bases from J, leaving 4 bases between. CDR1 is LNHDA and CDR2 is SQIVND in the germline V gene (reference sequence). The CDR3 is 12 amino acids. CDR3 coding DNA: TGTGCCAGTAGTATTACAAACTATGGCTACACCTTC. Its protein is CASSITNYGYTF. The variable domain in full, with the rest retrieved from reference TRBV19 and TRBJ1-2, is DGGITQSPKYLFRKEGQNVTLSCEQNLNHDAMYWYRQDPGQGLRLIYYSQIVNDFQKGDIAEGYSVSREKKESFPLTVTSAQKNPTAFYLCASSITNYGYTFGSGTRLTVV.

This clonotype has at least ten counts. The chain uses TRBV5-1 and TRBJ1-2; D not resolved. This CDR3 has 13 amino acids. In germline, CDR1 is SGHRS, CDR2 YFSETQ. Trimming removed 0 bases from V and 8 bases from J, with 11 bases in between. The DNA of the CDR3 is TGCGCCAGCAGCTTGGCCCGAACGGGGGGCTACACCTTC. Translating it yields CASSLARTGGYTF.

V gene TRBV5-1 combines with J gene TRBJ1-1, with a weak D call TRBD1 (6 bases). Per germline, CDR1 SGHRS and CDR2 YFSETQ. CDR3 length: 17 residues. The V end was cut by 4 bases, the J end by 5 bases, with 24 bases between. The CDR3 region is CASSPPGHHLLGTEAFF. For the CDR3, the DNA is TGCGCCAGCAGCCCCCCGGGACATCACTTACTGGGGACTGAAGCTTTCTTT.

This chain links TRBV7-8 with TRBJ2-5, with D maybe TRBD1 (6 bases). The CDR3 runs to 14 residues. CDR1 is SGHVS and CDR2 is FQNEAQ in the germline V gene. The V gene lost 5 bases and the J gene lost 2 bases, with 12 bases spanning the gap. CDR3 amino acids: CASSRIRGQETQYF. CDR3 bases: TGTGCCAGCAGCCGGATTAGGGGGCAAGAGACCCAGTACTTC.

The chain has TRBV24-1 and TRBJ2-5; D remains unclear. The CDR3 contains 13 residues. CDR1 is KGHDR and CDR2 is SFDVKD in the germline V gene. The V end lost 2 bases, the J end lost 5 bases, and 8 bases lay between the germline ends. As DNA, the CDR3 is TGTGCCACCAGTGATTCCAATACCGAGACCCAGTACTTC. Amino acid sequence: CATSDSNTETQYF.

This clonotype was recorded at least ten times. Here the CDR3 DNA reads TGTGCCAGCAGCCTCACAGGGCCCCAGCATTTT. Its protein is CASSLTGPQHF. This sequence joins TRBV7-9 and TRBJ1-5; D may be TRBD1 (5 bases). Trimming took off 5 bases at V and 9 bases at J, with 8 bases between the two ends. CDR1 and CDR2 (germline): SEHNR, FQNEAQ (reference sequence). The CDR3 extends over 11 amino acids.

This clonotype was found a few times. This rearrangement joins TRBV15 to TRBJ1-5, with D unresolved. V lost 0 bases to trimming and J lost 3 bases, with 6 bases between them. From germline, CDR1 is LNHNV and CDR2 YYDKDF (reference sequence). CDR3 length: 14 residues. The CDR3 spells CATSRDRANQPQHF. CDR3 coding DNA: TGTGCCACCAGCAGAGATAGGGCCAATCAGCCCCAGCATTTT.

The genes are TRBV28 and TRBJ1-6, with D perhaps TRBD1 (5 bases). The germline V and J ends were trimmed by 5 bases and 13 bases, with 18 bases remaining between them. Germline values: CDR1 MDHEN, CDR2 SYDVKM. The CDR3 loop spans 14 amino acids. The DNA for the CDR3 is TGTGCCAGCAGTGGGGCTAGAACGGTTTTCCCCCTCCACTTT. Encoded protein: CASSGARTVFPLHF.

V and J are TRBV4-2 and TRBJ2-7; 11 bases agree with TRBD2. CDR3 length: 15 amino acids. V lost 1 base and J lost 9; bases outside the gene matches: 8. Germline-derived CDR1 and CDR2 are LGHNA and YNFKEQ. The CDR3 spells CASSQVPGLAVGQYF. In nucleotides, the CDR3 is TGTGCCAGCAGCCAAGTACCGGGACTAGCGGTAGGGCAGTACTTC.

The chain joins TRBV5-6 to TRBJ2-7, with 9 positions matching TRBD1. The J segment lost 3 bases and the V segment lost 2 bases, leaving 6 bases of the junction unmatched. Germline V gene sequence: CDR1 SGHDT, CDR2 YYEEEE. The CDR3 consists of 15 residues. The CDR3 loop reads CASSLGQGQFYEQYF. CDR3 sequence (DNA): TGTGCCAGCAGCTTAGGACAGGGGCAGTTCTACGAGCAGTACTTC.

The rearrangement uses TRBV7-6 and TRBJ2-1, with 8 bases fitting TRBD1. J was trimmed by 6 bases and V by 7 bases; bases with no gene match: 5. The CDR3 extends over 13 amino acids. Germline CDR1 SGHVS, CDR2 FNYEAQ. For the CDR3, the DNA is TGTGCCAGCACCTTCGGACAGGGCAATGAGCAGTTCTTC. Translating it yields CASTFGQGNEQFF.

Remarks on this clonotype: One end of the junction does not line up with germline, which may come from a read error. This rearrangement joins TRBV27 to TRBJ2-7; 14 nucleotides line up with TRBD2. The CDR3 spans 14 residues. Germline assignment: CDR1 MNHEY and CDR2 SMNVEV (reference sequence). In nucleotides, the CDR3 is TGTGCCAGCAGAGAACCGGGACTAGCGGGAGCAATGCACTTC. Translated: CASREPGLAGAMHF.

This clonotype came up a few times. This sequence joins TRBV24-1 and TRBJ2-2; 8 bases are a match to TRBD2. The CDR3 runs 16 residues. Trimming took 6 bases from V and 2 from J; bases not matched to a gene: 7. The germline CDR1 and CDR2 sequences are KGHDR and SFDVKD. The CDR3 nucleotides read TGTGCCACCAGTCGAAGCGGGAGTGTAAACACCGGGGAGCTGTTTTTT. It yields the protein CATSRSGSVNTGELFF.

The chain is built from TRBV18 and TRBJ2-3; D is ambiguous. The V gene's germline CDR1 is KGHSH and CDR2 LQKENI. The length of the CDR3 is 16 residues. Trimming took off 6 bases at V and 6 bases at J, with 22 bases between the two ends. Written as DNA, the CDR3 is TGTGCCAGCTCTTCAACACCGGGCCTCCCGACGGATACGCAGTATTTT. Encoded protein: CASSSTPGLPTDTQYF.

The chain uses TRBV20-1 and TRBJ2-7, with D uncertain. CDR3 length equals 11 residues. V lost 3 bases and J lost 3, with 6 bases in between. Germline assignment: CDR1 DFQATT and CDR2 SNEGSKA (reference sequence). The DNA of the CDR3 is TGCAGTGCTAGCTCGAGCTACGAGCAGTACTTC. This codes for CSASSSYEQYF.

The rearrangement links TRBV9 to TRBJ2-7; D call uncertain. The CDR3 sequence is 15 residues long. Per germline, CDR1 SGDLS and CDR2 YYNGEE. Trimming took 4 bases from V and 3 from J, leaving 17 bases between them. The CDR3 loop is CASSLSSGPVYEQYF. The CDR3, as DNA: TGTGCCAGCAGCCTCTCCTCCGGTCCGGTCTACGAGCAGTACTTC.

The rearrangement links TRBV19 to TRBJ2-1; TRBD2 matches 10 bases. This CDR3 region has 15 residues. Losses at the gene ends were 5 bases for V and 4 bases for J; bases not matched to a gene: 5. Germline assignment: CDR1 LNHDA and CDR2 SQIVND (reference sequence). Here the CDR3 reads CASSPQREGYNEQFF. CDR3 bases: TGTGCCAGTAGTCCTCAGCGGGAGGGTTACAATGAGCAGTTCTTC.

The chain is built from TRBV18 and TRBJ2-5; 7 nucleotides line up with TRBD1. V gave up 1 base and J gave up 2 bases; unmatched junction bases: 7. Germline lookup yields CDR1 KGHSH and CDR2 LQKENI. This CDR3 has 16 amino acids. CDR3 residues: CASSPRNRGRQETQYF. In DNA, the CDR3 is TGTGCCAGCTCACCACGGAACAGGGGCCGTCAAGAGACCCAGTACTTC.

The CDR3 is CASSQDGGLAAYNEQFF. CDR3 coding DNA: TGCGCCAGCAGCCAAGATGGTGGACTAGCGGCCTACAATGAGCAGTTCTTC. J is TRBJ2-1 and V is TRBV4-3, with 10 positions matching TRBD2. Germline V gives CDR1 LGHNA, CDR2 YSLEER. The length of the CDR3 is 17 residues. V dropped 0 bases and J dropped 2; count of bases not matched to a gene: 4.

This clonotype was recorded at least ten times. The CDR3 loop reads CASSPLADRNTEAFF. The CDR3 region has the DNA TGCGCCAGCAGCCCACTCGCGGACCGGAACACTGAAGCTTTCTTT. The chain has TRBV5-1 and TRBJ1-1; no firm D call. This CDR3 is built from 15 residues. V lost 4 bases to trimming and J lost 1 base, with 14 bases between them. From germline, CDR1 is SGHRS and CDR2 YFSETQ.

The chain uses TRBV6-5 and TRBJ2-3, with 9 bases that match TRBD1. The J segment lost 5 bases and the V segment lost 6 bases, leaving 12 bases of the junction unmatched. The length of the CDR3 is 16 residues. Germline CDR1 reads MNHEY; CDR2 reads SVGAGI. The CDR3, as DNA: TGTGCCAGCAGCTCCCACGGACAGGGGCAAGGAGATACGCAGTATTTT. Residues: CASSSHGQGQGDTQYF.

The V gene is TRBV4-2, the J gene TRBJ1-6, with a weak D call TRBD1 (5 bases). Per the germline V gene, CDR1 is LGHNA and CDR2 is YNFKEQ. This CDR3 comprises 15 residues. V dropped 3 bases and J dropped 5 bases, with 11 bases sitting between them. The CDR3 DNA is TGTGCCAGCAGCCAGTGGGGACGTCATAATTCACCCCTCCACTTT. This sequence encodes CASSQWGRHNSPLHF.

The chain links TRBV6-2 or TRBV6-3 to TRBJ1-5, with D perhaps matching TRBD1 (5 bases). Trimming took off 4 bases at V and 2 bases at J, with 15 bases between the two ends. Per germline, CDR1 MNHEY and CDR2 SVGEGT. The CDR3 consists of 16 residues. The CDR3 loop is CASSSRGKDGNQPQHF. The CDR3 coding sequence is TGTGCCAGCAGTTCGAGGGGCAAGGATGGCAATCAGCCCCAGCATTTT.

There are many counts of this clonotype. The CDR3 sequence: CASSPPAGATLNTEAFF. Written as DNA, the CDR3 is TGTGCCAGCAGTCCCCCCGCGGGGGCCACCCTAAACACTGAAGCTTTCTTT. The rearrangement links TRBV28 to TRBJ1-1, with D perhaps TRBD1 (6 bases). Germline CDR1 reads MDHEN; CDR2 reads SYDVKM. The CDR3 contains 17 residues. Trimming cost V 5 bases and J 2 bases, with 21 bases left between them. Complete variable domain (other parts from reference TRBV28 and TRBJ1-1): DVKVTQSSRYLVKRTGEKVFLECVQDMDHENMFWYRQDPGLGLRLIYFSYDVKMKEKGDIPEGYSVSREKKERFSLILESASTNQTSMYLCASSPPAGATLNTEAFFGQGTRLTVV.

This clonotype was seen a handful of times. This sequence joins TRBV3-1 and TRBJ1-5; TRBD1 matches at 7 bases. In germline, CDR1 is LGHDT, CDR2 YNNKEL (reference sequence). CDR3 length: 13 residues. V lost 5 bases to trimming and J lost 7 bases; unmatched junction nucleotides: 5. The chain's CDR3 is CASSGQAGQPQHF. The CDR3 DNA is TGTGCCAGCAGCGGACAGGCGGGGCAGCCCCAGCATTTT.

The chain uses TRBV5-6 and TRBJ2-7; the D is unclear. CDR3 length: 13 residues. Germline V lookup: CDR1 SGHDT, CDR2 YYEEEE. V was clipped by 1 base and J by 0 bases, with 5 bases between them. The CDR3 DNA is TGTGCCAGCAGCTTGACAGTCTCCTACGAGCAGTACTTC. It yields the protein CASSLTVSYEQYF. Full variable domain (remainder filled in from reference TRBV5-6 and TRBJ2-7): DAGVTQSPTHLIKTRGQQVTLRCSPKSGHDTVSWYQQALGQGPQFIFQYYEEEERQRGNFPDRFSGHQFPNYSSELNVNALLLGDSALYLCASSLTVSYEQYFGPGTRLTVT.